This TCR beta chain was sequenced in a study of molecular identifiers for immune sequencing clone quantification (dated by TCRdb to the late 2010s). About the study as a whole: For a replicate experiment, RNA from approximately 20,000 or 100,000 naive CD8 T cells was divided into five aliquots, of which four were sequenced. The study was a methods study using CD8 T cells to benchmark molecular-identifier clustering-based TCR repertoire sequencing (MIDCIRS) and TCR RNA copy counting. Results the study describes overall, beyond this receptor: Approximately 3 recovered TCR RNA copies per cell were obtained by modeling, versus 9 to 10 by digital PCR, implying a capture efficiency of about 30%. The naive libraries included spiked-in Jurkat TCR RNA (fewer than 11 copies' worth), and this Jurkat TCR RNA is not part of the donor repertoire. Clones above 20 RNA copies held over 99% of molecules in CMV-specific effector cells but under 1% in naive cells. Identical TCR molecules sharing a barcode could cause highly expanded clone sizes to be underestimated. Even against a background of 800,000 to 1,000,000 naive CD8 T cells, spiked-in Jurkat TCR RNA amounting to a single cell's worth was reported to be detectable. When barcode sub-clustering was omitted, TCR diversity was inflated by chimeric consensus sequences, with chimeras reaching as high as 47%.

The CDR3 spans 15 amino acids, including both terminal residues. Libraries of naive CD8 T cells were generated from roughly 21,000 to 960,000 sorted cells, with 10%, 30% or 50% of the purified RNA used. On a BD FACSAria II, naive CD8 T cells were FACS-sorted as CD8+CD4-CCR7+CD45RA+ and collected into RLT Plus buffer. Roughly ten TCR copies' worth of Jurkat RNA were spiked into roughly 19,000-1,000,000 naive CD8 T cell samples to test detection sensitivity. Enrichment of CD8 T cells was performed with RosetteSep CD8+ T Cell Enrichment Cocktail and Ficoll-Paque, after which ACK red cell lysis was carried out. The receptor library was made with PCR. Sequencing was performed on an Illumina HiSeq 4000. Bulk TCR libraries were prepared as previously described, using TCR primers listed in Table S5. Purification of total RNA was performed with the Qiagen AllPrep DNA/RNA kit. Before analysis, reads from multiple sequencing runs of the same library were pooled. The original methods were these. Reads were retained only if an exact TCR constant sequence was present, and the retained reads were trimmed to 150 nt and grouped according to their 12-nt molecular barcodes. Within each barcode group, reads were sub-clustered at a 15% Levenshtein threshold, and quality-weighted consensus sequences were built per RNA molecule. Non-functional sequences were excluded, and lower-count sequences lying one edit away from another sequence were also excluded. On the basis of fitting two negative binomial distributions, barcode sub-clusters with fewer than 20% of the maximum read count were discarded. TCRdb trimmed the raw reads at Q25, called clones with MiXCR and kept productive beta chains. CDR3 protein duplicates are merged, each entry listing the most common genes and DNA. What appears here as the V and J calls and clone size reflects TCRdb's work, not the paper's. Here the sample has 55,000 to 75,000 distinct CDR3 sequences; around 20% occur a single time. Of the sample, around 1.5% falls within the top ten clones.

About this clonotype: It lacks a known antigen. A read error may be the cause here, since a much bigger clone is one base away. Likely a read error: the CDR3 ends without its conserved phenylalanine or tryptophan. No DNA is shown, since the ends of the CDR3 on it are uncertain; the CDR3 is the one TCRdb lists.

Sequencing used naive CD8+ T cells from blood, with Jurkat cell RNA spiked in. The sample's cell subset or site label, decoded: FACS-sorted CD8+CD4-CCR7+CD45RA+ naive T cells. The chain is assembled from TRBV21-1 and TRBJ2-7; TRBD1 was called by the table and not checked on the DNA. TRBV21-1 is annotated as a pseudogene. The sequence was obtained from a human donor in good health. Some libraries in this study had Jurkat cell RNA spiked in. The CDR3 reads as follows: CASTPKGTDSYEQYL.